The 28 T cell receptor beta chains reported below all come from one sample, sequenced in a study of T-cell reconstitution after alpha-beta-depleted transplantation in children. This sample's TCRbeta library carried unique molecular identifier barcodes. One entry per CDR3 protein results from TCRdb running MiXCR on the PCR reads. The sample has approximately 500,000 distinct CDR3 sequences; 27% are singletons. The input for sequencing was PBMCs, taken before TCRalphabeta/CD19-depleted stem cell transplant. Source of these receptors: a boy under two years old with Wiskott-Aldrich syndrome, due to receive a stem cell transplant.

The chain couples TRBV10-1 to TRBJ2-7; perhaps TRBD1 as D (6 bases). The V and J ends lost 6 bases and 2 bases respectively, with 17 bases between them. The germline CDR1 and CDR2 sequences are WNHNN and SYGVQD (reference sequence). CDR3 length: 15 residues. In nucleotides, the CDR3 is TGCGCCAGCAGGACCGGGACACGAGAACCCTACGAGCAGTACTTC. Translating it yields CASRTGTREPYEQYF.

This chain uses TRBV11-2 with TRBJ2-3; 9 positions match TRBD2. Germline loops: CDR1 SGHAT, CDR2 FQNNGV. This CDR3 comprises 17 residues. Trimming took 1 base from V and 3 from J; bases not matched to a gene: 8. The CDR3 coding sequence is TGTGCCAGCAGCTTAGGACTCGCGGGAGGGCCAACAGATACGCAGTATTTT. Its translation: CASSLGLAGGPTDTQYF.

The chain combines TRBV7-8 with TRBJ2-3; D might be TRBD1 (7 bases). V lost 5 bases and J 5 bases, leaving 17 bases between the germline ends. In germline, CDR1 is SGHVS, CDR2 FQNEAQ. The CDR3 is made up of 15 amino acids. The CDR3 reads CASSPRGDGIDTQYF. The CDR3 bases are TGTGCCAGCAGCCCCAGGGGGGATGGGATAGATACGCAGTATTTT.

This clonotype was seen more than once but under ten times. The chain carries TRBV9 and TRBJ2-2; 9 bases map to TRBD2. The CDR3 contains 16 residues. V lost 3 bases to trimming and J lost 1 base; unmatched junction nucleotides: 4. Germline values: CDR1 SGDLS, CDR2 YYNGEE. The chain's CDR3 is CASSAGLAENTGELFF. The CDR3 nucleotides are TGTGCCAGCAGCGCGGGACTAGCCGAGAACACCGGGGAGCTGTTTTTT.

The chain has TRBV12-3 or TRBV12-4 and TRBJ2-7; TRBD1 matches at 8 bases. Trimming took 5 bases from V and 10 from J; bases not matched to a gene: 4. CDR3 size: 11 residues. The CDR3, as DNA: TGTGCCAGCAGTCAGACAGGGGCCCAGTACTTC. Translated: CASSQTGAQYF.

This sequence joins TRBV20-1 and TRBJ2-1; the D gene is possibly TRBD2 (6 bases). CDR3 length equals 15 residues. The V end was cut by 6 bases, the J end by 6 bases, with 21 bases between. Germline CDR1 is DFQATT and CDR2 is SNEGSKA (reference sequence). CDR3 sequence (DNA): TGCAGTGCGCCGGCCGGGACTTCTATTTTCAATGAGCAGTTCTTC. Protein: CSAPAGTSIFNEQFF.

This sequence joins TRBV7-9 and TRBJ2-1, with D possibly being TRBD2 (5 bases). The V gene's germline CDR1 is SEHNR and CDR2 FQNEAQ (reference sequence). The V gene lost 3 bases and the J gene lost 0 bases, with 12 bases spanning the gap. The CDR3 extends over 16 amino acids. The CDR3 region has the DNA TGTGCCAGCAGCTTGGGAGACGCGCCCTCCTACAATGAGCAGTTCTTC. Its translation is CASSLGDAPSYNEQFF. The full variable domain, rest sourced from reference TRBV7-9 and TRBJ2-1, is DTGVSQNPRHKITKRGQNVTFRCDPISEHNRLYWYRQTLGQGPEFLTYFQNEAQLEKSRLLSDRFSAERPKGSFSTLEIQRTEQGDSAMYLCASSLGDAPSYNEQFFGPGTRLTVL.

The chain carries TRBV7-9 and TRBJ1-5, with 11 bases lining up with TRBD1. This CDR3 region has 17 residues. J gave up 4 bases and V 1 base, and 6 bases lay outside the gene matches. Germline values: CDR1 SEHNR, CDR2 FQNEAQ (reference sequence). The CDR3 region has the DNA TGTGCCAGCAGCTTAGACTGGGACAGGGGGGGGAATCAGCCCCAGCATTTT. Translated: CASSLDWDRGGNQPQHF.

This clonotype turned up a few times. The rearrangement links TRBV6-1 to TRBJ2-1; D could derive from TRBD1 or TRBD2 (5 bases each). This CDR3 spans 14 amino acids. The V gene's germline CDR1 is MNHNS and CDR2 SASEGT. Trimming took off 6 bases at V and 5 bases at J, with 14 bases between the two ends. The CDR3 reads CASRKPGGDNEQFF. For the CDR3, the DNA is TGTGCCAGCAGAAAACCTGGGGGAGACAATGAGCAGTTCTTC.

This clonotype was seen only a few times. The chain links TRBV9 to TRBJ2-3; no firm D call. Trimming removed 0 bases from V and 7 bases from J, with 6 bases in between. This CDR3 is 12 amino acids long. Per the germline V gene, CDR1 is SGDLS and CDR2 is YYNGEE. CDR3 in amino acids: CASSVGRNTQYF. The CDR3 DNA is TGTGCCAGCAGCGTAGGGAGAAATACGCAGTATTTT.

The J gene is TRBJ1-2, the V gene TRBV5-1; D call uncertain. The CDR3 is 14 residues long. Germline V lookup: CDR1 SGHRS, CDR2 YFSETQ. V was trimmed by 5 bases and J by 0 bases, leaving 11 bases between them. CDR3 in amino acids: CASSMDGANYGYTF. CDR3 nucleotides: TGCGCCAGCAGTATGGACGGAGCTAACTATGGCTACACCTTC.

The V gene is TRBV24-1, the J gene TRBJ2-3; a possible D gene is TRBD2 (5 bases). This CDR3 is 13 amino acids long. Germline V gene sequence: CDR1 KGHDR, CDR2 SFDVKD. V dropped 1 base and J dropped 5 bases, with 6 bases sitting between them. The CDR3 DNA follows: TGTGCCACCAGTGATTTCGGACTAGATACGCAGTATTTT. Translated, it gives CATSDFGLDTQYF.

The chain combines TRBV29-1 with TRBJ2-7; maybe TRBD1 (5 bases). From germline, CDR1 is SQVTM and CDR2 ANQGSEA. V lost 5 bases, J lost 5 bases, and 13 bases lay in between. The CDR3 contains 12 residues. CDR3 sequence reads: CSVIQGTNEQYF. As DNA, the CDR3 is TGCAGCGTTATCCAGGGTACGAACGAGCAGTACTTC.

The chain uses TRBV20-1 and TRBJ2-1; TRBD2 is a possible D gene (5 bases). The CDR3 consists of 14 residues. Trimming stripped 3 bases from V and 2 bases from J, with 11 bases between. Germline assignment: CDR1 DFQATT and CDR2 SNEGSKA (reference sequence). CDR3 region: CSASIQRTYNEQFF. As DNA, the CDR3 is TGCAGTGCTAGTATCCAGCGGACCTACAATGAGCAGTTCTTC.

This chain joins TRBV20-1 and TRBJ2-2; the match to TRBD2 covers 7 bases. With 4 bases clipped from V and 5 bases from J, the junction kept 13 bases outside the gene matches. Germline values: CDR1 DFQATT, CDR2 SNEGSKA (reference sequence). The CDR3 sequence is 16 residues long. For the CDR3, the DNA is TGCAGTGCTACGACGCTTATGGGCGGGAGTACCGGGGAGCTGTTTTTT. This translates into CSATTLMGGSTGELFF.

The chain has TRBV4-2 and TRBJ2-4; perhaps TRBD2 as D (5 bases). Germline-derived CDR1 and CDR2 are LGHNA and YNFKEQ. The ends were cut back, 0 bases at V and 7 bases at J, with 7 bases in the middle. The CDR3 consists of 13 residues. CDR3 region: CASSQDSGNIQYF. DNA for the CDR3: TGTGCCAGCAGCCAAGATTCGGGGAACATTCAGTACTTC.

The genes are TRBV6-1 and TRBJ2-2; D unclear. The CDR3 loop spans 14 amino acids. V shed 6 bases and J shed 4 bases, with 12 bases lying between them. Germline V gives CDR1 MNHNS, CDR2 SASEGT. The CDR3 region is CASRRLASTGELFF. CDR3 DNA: TGTGCCAGCAGGCGATTGGCCAGCACCGGGGAGCTGTTTTTT.

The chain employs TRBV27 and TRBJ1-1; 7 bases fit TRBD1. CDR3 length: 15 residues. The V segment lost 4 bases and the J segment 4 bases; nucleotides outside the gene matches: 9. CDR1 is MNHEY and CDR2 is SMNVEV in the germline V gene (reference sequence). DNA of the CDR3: TGTGCCAGCAGTTCCACAGGGGTCGGCGGCACTGAAGCTTTCTTT. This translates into CASSSTGVGGTEAFF.

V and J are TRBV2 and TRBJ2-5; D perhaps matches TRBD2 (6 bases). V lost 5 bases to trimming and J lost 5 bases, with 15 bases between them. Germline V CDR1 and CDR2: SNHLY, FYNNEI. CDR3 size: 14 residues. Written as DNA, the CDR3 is TGTGCCAGCAGTCGGAGGTTGGAGGGGGAGACCCAGTACTTC. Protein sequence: CASSRRLEGETQYF.

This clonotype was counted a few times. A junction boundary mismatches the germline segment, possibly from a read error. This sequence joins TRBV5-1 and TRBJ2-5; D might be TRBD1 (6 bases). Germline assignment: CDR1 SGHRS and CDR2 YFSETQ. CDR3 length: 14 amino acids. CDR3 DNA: TGTGCCAGCAGCTTAGGACAGCAGCAAGAGACCCAGTACTTC. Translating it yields CASSLGQQQETQYF.

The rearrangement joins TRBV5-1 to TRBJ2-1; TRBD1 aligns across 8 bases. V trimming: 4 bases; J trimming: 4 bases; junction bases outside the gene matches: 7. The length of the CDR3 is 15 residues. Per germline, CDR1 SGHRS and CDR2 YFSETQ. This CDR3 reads CASSPTRDRYNEQFF. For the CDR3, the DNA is TGCGCCAGCAGCCCTACCCGGGACAGGTACAATGAGCAGTTCTTC. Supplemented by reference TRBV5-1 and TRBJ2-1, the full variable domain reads KAGVTQTPRYLIKTRGQQVTLSCSPISGHRSVSWYQQTPGQGLQFLFEYFSETQRNKGNFPGRFSGRQFSNSRSEMNVSTLELGDSALYLCASSPTRDRYNEQFFGPGTRLTVL.

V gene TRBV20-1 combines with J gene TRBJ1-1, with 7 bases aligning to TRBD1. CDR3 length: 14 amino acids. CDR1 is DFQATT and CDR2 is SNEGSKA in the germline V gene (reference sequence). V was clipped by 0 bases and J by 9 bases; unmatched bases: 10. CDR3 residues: CSARDHGGGGKAFF. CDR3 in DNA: TGCAGTGCTAGAGATCACGGGGGAGGGGGCAAAGCTTTCTTT.

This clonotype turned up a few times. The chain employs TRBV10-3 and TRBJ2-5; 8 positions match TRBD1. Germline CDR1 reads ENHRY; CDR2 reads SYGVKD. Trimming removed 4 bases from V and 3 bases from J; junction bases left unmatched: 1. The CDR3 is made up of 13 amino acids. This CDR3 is CAISAGQEETQYF. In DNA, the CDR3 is TGTGCCATCAGTGCGGGACAGGAAGAGACCCAGTACTTC.

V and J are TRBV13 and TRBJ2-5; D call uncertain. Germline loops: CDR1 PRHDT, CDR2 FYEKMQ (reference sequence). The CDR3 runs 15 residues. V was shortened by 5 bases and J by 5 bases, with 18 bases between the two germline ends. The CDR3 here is CASSLSLLIQETQYF. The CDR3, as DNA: TGTGCCAGCAGCCTCTCTCTTTTGATCCAGGAGACCCAGTACTTC.

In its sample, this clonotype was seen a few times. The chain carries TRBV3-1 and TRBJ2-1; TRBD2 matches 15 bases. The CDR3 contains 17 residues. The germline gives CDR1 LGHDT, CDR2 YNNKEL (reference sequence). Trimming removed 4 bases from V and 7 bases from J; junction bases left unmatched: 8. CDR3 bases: TGTGCCAGCAGCCCACGCATGGGACTAGCGGGAGGTAATGAGCAGTTCTTC. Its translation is CASSPRMGLAGGNEQFF.

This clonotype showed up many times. CDR3 amino acids: CASSLNREGDNEQFF. CDR3 in DNA: TGCGCCAGCAGCTTGAACAGGGAAGGTGACAATGAGCAGTTCTTC. The V and J genes are TRBV5-1 and TRBJ2-1; tentatively, D is TRBD1 (6 bases). This CDR3 has 15 residues. Germline V gene lookup returns CDR1 SGHRS and CDR2 YFSETQ. The ends were cut back, 1 base at V and 5 bases at J, with 13 bases in the middle.

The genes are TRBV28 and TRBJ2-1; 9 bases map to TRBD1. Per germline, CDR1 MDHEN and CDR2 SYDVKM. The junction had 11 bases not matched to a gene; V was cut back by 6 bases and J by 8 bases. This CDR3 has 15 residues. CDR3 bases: TGTGCCAGCAGACCCGGACAGGGGACTGGGGATGAGCAGTTCTTC. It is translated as CASRPGQGTGDEQFF.

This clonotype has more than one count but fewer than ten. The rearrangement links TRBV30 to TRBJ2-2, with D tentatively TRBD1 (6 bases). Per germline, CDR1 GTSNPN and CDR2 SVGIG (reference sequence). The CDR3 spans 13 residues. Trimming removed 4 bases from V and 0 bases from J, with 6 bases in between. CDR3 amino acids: CAWNRANTGELFF. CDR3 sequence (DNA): TGTGCCTGGAACAGGGCGAACACCGGGGAGCTGTTTTTT. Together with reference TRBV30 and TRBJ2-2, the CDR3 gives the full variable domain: SQTIHQWPATLVQPVGSPLSLECTVEGTSNPNLYWYRQAAGRGLQLLFYSVGIGQISSEVPQNLSASRPQDRQFILSSKKLLLSDSGFYLCAWNRANTGELFFGEGSRLTVL.